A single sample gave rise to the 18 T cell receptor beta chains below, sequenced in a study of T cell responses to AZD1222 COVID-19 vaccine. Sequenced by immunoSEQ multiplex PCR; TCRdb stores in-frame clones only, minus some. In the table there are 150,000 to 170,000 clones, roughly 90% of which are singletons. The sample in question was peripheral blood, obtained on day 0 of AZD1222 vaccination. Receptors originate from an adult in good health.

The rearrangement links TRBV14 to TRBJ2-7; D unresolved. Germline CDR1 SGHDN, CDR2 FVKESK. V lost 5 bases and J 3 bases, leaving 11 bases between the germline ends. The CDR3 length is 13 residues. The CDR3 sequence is CASSSYRGYEQYF. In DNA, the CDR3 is TGTGCCAGCAGCTCCTACCGAGGCTACGAGCAGTACTTC.

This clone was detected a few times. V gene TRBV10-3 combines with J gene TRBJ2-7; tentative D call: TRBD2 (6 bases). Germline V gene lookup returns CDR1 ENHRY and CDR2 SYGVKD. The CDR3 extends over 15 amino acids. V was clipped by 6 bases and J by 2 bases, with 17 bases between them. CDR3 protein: CAIRAQVGGPYEQYF. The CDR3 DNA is TGTGCCATCAGGGCCCAGGTCGGAGGGCCCTACGAGCAGTACTTC.

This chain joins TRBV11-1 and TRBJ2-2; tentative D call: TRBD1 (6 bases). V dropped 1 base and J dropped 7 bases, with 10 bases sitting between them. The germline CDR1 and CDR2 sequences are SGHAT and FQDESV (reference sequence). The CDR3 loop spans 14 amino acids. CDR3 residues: CASSLGGQSGELFF. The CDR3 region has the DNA TGTGCCAGCAGCTTAGGCGGACAGAGCGGGGAGCTGTTTTTT.

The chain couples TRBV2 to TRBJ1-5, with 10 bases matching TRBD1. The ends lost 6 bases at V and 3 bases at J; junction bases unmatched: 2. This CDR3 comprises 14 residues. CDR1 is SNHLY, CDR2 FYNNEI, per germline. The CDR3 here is CASRGQGTNQPQHF. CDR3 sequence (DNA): TGTGCCAGCAGGGGACAGGGGACCAATCAGCCCCAGCATTTT.

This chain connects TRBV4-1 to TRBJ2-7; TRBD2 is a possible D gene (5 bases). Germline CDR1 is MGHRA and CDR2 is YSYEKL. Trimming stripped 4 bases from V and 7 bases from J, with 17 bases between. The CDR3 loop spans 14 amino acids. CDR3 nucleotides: TGCGCCAGCAGCCGGGAGAGTTCGGGTCGAGAGCAGTACTTC. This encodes CASSRESSGREQYF.

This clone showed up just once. CDR3 residues: CASSILQAEAFF. Written as DNA, the CDR3 is TGTGCCAGCAGCATATTACAGGCTGAAGCTTTCTTT. The chain combines TRBV7-9 with TRBJ1-1, with D perhaps matching TRBD1 (5 bases). Germline V lookup: CDR1 SEHNR, CDR2 FQNEAQ (reference sequence). This CDR3 has 12 residues. Trimming left V 5 bases short and J 6 bases short, with 10 bases between.

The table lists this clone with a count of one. CDR3 DNA sequence: TGTGCCAGCAGACGACAGGGGTGGAATTCACCCCTCCACTTT. Translating gives CASRRQGWNSPLHF. This sequence joins TRBV6-5 and TRBJ1-6, with 8 bases fitting TRBD1. J lost 7 bases, V lost 6 bases, and 5 bases had no gene match. This CDR3 is built from 14 residues. Germline values: CDR1 MNHEY, CDR2 SVGAGI.

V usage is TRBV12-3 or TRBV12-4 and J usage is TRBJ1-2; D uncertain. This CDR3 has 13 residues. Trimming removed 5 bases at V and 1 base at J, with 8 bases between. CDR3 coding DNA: TGTGCCAGCAGTGGGCAGCTTAACTATGGCTACACCTTC. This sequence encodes CASSGQLNYGYTF.

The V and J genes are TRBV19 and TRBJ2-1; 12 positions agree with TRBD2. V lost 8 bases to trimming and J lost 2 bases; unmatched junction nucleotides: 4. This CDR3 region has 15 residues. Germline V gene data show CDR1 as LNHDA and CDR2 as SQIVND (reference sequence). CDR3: CASLPSGGAYNEQFF. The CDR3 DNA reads TGTGCCAGTTTGCCTAGCGGGGGGGCCTACAATGAGCAGTTCTTC.

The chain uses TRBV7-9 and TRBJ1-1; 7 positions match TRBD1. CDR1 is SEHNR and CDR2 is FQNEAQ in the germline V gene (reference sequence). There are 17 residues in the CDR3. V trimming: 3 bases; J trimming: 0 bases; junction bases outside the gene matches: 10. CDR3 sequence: CASSFHTGQTMNTEAFF. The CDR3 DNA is TGTGCCAGCAGCTTCCACACGGGACAGACTATGAACACTGAAGCTTTCTTT.

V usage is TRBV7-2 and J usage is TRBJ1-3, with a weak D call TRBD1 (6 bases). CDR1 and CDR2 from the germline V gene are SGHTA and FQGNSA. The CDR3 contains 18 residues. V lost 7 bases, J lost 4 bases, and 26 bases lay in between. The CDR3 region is CASNSRGEVGKVGNTIYF. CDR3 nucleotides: TGTGCCAGCAACTCAAGGGGGGAAGTGGGTAAAGTAGGAAACACCATATATTTT.

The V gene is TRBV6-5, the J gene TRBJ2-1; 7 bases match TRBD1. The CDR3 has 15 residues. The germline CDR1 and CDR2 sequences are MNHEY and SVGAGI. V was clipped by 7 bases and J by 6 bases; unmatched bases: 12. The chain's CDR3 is CASKNRGQLVNEQFF. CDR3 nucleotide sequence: TGTGCCAGCAAAAACAGGGGCCAGTTGGTCAATGAGCAGTTCTTC.

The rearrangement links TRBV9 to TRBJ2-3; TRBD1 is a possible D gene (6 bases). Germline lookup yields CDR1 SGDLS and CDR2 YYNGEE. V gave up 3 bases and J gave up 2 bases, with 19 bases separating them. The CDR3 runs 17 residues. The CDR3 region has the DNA TGTGCCAGCAGCGAATCCCCCTTCACAGGGCCCACAGATACGCAGTATTTT. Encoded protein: CASSESPFTGPTDTQYF.

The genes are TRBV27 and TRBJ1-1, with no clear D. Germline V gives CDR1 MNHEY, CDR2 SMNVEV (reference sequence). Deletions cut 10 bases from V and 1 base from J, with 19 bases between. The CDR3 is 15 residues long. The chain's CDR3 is CATSSGSVANTEAFF. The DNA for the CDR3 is TGTGCCACCTCATCCGGGAGCGTAGCGAACACTGAAGCTTTCTTT.

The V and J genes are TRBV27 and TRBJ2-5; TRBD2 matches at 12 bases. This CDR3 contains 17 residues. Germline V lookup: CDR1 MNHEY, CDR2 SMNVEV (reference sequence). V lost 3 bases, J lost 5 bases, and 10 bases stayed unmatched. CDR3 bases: TGTGCCAGCAGTTTGCTAGCGGGAGGGCGGAGGAGTGAGACCCAGTACTTC. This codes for CASSLLAGGRRSETQYF.

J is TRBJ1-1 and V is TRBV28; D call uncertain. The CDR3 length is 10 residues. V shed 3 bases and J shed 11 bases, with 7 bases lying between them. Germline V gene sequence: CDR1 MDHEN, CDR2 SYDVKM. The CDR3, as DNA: TGTGCCAGCAGTTTTGATCCGGCTTTCTTT. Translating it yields CASSFDPAFF.

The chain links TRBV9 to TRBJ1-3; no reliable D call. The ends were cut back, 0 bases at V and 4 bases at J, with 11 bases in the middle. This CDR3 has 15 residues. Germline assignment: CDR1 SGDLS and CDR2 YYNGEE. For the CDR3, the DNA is TGTGCCAGCAGCGTAGCTGGGCAACGAGGAAACACCATATATTTT. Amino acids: CASSVAGQRGNTIYF.

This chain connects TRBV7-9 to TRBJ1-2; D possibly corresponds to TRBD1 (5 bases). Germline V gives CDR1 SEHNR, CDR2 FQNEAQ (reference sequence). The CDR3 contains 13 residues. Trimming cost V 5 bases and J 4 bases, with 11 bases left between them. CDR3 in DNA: TGTGCCAGCAGCCCTAGGAGGGGCTATGGCTACACCTTC. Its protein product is CASSPRRGYGYTF.